This TCR beta chain comes out of a study of Ad26.COV2.S vaccination and SARS-CoV-2 variants. General observations from the study: Substantial post-vaccination breadth of spike-specific CD8+ and CD4+ T cell responses was reported. Breadth and depth estimates from TCRs may understate total T cell responses.

About this clone: What it binds is not known.

This CDR3 region has 13 residues. V shed 5 bases and J 3 bases; nucleotides not matched to a gene: 2. The germline V gene has CDR1 SEHNR and CDR2 FQNEAQ (reference sequence). Stated treatment: 15 to 20 received Ad26.COV2.S at low or high dose, single or two shots; about 5 received placebo; per-sample allocation not given. Material that was analyzed had been drawn on day 63 after the first vaccine or placebo injection. Profiling relied on immunoSEQ multiplex PCR, and the TCRdb table lists in-frame clones only, not all of them. The table shows 300,000 to 400,000 clones, with approximately 90% occurring only once.

The sample was peripheral blood, taken in a trial of Ad26.COV2.S vaccine versus placebo. This sequence originates from a person between 18 and 59 years old who received the Ad26.COV2.S COVID-19 vaccine or a placebo. The chain carries TRBV7-9 and TRBJ1-2; 8 bases are a match to TRBD1. The CDR3 protein is CASSLQGDYGYTF. The CDR3 DNA is TGTGCCAGCAGCCTACAGGGGGACTATGGCTACACCTTC.